This entry concerns a single TCR beta chain. Its specificity is not known. The data were obtained in a study of Ad26.COV2.S vaccination and SARS-CoV-2 variants. Study details: Vaccine-arm donor from the placebo-controlled COV1001 Ad26.COV2.S trial. Study-wide findings and caveats: Total T cell responses were possibly underestimated by TCR breadth and depth analyses. After vaccination, substantial breadth of spike-specific CD8+ and CD4+ responses was reported.

The CDR3 contains 14 residues. Trimming removed 3 bases at V and 8 bases at J, with 14 bases between. The germline V gene has CDR1 MNHNS and CDR2 SASEGT. Sequenced by immunoSEQ multiplex PCR; TCRdb stores in-frame clones only, minus some. The sample includes about 410,000 clones, approximately 90% of them seen just once. Treatment noted: 15 to 20 received Ad26.COV2.S at low or high dose, single or two shots; 5 received placebo; per-sample allocation not given. All samples were drawn on day 63, counting from the first vaccine or placebo injection. The study used a vaccine consisting of an Ad26 vector that expressed Wuhan-strain SARS-CoV-2 spike.

This chain connects TRBV6-1 to TRBJ2-4; D remains ambiguous. The material sequenced was peripheral blood, taken in a trial of Ad26.COV2.S vaccine versus placebo. This TCR came from a person between 18 and 59 years old who received the Ad26.COV2.S COVID-19 vaccine or a placebo. This chain's CDR3 is CASSDLPGFDIQYF. Here the CDR3 DNA reads TGTGCCAGCAGTGATCTGCCAGGTTTCGACATTCAGTACTTC.